The 16 T cell receptor beta chains below were found in one sample sequenced in a study of human T cells and chemical hapten exposure. As to time point: patch test 1, 2 weeks after DPC sensitization. The sample's treatment: therapeutic diphenylcyclopropenone sensitization with weekly scalp DPC. TCRdb processed the RACE reads anew with MiXCR; each CDR3 protein has one entry. This table has 180,000 or so distinct CDR3 sequences, roughly 14% appearing once. This specimen was whole blood, taken in connection with sensitization to the hapten diphenylcyclopropenone (DPC). Every receptor here comes from a young woman with alopecia areata. Some clones in this sample may be carry-over from other donors' samples.

Of note for this clonotype: The limits of the CDR3 on the DNA are not certain, so only TCRdb's listed CDR3 is given. This rearrangement joins TRBV6-1 to TRBJ2-6. Germline V gene sequence: CDR1 MNHNS, CDR2 SASEGT. The CDR3 contains 16 residues when both ends are counted. CDR3 residues: CASILGSLSGANVLTF.

At least ten counts were recorded for this clonotype. V and J are TRBV6-2 or TRBV6-3 and TRBJ2-2; 8 bases are a match to TRBD1. J lost 6 bases, V lost 6 bases, and 6 bases had no gene match. Germline assignment: CDR1 MNHEY and CDR2 SVGEGT. CDR3 length: 14 residues. The CDR3 bases are TGTGCCAGCAGGCCAGTGACAGGGGCCGGGGAGCTGTTTTTT. Translating gives CASRPVTGAGELFF.

There are many counts of this clonotype. The chain combines TRBV6-2 or TRBV6-3 with TRBJ1-1; 8 bases are shared with TRBD1. This CDR3 contains 15 residues. V dropped 0 bases and J dropped 5; count of bases not matched to a gene: 5. Germline V gene data show CDR1 as MNHEY and CDR2 as SVGEGT. The CDR3: CASSYSTGGGTEAFF. The CDR3 DNA sequence: TGTGCCAGCAGTTACTCCACAGGGGGGGGAACTGAAGCTTTCTTT.

The rearrangement joins TRBV29-1 to TRBJ2-3; D is perhaps TRBD2 (6 bases). Trimming left V 1 base short and J 0 bases short, with 8 bases between. CDR1 and CDR2 from the germline V gene are SQVTM and ANQGSEA. CDR3 size: 14 residues. DNA of the CDR3: TGCAGCGTTGAAGGCGGGGCTAGCACAGATACGCAGTATTTT. Translating it yields CSVEGGASTDTQYF.

This clonotype was counted only a few times. The rearrangement links TRBV10-3 to TRBJ1-1; no clear D. The CDR3 consists of 12 residues. In germline, CDR1 is ENHRY, CDR2 SYGVKD. V gave up 10 bases and J gave up 0 bases, with 9 bases separating them. Here the CDR3 reads CATSSVNTEAFF. For the CDR3, the DNA is TGTGCCACCTCGTCAGTGAACACTGAAGCTTTCTTT.

For the CDR3, the DNA is TGTGCCAGCAGCTATACCGGGACCTACGAGCAGTACTTC. Amino acids: CASSYTGTYEQYF. The chain joins TRBV14 to TRBJ2-7; D might be TRBD2 (5 bases). The germline CDR1 and CDR2 sequences are SGHDN and FVKESK. The CDR3 is 13 residues long. The V and J ends lost 5 bases and 2 bases respectively, with 10 bases between them.

This clonotype was counted ten times or more. The chain combines TRBV4-3 with TRBJ1-6, with a tentative D call TRBD1 (6 bases). The germline gives CDR1 LGHNA, CDR2 YSLEER. Trimming took 0 bases from V and 10 from J, leaving 13 bases between them. This CDR3 region has 15 residues. CDR3 residues: CASSQDLEGGSPLHF. CDR3 in DNA: TGCGCCAGCAGCCAAGATCTAGAAGGGGGATCACCCCTCCACTTT.

The rearrangement joins TRBV7-9 to TRBJ1-5; D unclear. The germline V and J ends were trimmed by 2 bases and 4 bases, with 15 bases remaining between them. Germline CDR1 reads SEHNR; CDR2 reads FQNEAQ (reference sequence). This CDR3 contains 16 residues. The chain's CDR3 is CASSLPARELNQPQHF. The CDR3 DNA reads as TGTGCCAGCAGCTTACCGGCGCGGGAGTTAAATCAGCCCCAGCATTTT.

V usage is TRBV18 and J usage is TRBJ1-1; D might be TRBD1 (5 bases). Trimming shortened V by 5 bases and J by 3 bases, and 16 bases separated the two germline ends. The germline V gene has CDR1 KGHSH and CDR2 LQKENI. The CDR3 spans 15 residues. The CDR3 region has the DNA TGTGCCAGCTCAGCAAACCAGGGCGGAGACACTGAAGCTTTCTTT. It specifies CASSANQGGDTEAFF.

This clonotype showed up just a few times. This chain connects TRBV4-1 to TRBJ2-1; 7 bases fit TRBD2. The CDR3 has 14 amino acids. With 5 bases clipped from V and 2 bases from J, the junction kept 3 bases outside the gene matches. Germline V gene data show CDR1 as MGHRA and CDR2 as YSYEKL. CDR3 sequence reads: CASSASGTYNEQFF. The CDR3 DNA reads as TGCGCCAGCAGCGCTAGCGGCACCTACAATGAGCAGTTCTTC.

A note on this clonotype: Because it lacks the conserved phenylalanine or tryptophan at the end, this CDR3 is likely a read error. CDR3 in amino acids: CSARWQGGTEAFL. In DNA form, the CDR3 reads TGCAGTGCTAGATGGCAGGGGGGCACTGAAGCTTTCCTT. V usage is TRBV20-1 and J usage is TRBJ1-1, with 7 bases aligning to TRBD1. With V trimmed by 2 bases and J by 4 bases, 4 bases remained unmatched. This CDR3 has 13 amino acids. The germline V gene has CDR1 DFQATT and CDR2 SNEGSKA (reference sequence).

This clonotype was detected only a few times. In DNA form, the CDR3 reads TGCAGTGCTAGACTATTGGGAGCTCCAGAGACCCAGTACTTC. This codes for CSARLLGAPETQYF. The chain links TRBV20-1 to TRBJ2-5; the D gene is possibly TRBD2 (5 bases). CDR1 and CDR2 from the germline V gene are DFQATT and SNEGSKA (reference sequence). The V gene lost 2 bases and the J gene lost 4 bases, with 14 bases spanning the gap. The CDR3 spans 14 residues.

The V call is TRBV10-3, the J call TRBJ1-6; TRBD1 might be the D (5 bases). Germline V gene data show CDR1 as ENHRY and CDR2 as SYGVKD. V was pared by 7 bases and J by 7 bases, with 11 bases between. The CDR3 has 13 amino acids. The CDR3 spells CAITRGVNSPLHF. The CDR3 nucleotides are TGTGCCATCACCCGGGGGGTAAATTCACCCCTCCACTTT.

CDR3 sequence: CASSEAKTGTRTSTF. CDR3 in DNA: TGTGCCAGCAGTGAAGCAAAAACCGGGACACGGACTTCCACCTTC. V usage is TRBV6-1 and J usage is TRBJ1-2, with TRBD1 as a possible D gene (6 bases). Between the trimmed V and J ends, which lost 0 bases and 13 bases, there was a span of 21 bases. Germline V lookup: CDR1 MNHNS, CDR2 SASEGT. This CDR3 region has 15 residues.

The chain uses TRBV5-1 and TRBJ2-3; no firm D call. CDR1 is SGHRS, CDR2 YFSETQ, per germline. The CDR3 totals 16 residues. The V and J ends lost 4 bases and 1 base respectively, with 16 bases between them. CDR3 loop: CASSPDAVGGTDTQYF. The CDR3 bases are TGCGCCAGCAGCCCGGACGCGGTCGGCGGCACAGATACGCAGTATTTT.

This clonotype was observed at least ten times. The chain carries TRBV5-1 and TRBJ1-1, with TRBD1 as a possible D gene (6 bases). The CDR3 has 14 amino acids. Deletions cut 5 bases from V and 4 bases from J, with 15 bases between. Germline V gives CDR1 SGHRS, CDR2 YFSETQ. CDR3 loop: CASRNPQGSTEAFF. The CDR3 bases are TGCGCCAGCAGAAACCCCCAGGGGAGCACTGAAGCTTTCTTT.